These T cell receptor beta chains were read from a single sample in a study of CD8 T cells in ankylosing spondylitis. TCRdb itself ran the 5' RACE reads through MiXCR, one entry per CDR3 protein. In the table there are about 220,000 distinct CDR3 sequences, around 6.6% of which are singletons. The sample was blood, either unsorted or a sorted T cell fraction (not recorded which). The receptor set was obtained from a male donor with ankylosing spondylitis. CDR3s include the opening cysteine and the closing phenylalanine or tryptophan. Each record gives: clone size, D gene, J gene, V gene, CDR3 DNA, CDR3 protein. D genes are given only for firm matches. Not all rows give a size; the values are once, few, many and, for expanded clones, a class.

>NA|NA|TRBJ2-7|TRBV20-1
TGCAGTGCTGTGAGGGAGACTCCTCGTCAGGAGCAGTACTTC
CSAVRETPRQEQYF
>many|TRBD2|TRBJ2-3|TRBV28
TGTGCCAGCGAACTAGCGGGAGAAACAGATACGCAGTATTTT
CASELAGETDTQYF
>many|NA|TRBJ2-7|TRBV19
TGTGCCAGTAGTAATAATTACGGGAAATCCTACGAGCAGTACTTC
CASSNNYGKSYEQYF
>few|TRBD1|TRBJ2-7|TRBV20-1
TGCAGTGCTAGGGCTGACCTGTGGGGACAGGGAATCTACGAGCAGTACTTC
CSARADLWGQGIYEQYF
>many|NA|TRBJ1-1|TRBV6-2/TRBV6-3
TGTGCCAGCACCTACCGCGCCCCTGAAGCTTTCTTT
CASTYRAPEAFF
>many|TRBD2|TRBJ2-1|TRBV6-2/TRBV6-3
TGTGCCAGCAGTCACAGGACCGGGACTACCCACAATGAGCAGTTCTTC
CASSHRTGTTHNEQFF
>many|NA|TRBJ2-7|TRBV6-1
TGTGCCGGATCAGCCTCTTGGCAGGGACCCTACGAGCAGTACTTC
CAGSASWQGPYEQYF
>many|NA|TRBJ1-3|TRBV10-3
TGTGCCATCAGTGAACAATGGACCGAGAGCTCTGGAAACACCATATATTTT
CAISEQWTESSGNTIYF
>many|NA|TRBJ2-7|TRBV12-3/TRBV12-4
TGTGCCAGCACTTACGGGTTAGCCTACGAGCAGTACTTC
CASTYGLAYEQYF
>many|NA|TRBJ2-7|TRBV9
TGTGCCAGCAGCGTAGCCTTAGCCCCTACCTACGAGCAGTACTTC
CASSVALAPTYEQYF
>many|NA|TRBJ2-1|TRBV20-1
TGCAGTGCTTGGGGTTCCTACAATGAGCAGTTCTTC
CSAWGSYNEQFF
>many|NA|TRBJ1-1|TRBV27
TGTGCCAGCAGTTTCATCGGTAGTACTGAAGCTTTCTTT
CASSFIGSTEAFF
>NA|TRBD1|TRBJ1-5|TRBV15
TGTGCCACCAGCAAGACAGGGGGCCTCAATCAGCCCCAGCATTTT
CATSKTGGLNQPQHF
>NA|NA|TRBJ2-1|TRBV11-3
TGTGCCAGCAGCTTAACACGGGCGACCTCCGATGAGCAGTTCTTC
CASSLTRATSDEQFF
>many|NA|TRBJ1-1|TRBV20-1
TGCAGTGCAAGGACCTACACTGAAGCTTTCTTT
CSARTYTEAFF
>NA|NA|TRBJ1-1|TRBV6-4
TGTGCCAGCAGTGCTGTCCTGAACACTGAAGCTTTCTTT
CASSAVLNTEAFF
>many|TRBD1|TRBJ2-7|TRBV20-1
TGCAGTGGTCGGGACAGTTTGTACGAGCAGTACTTC
CSGRDSLYEQYF
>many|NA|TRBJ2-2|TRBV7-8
TGTGCCAGCAGCTTAGGGGTCGGGGAGCTGTTTTTT
CASSLGVGELFF
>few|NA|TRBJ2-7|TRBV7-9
TGTGCCAGCAGCACCGGAATGAGTTTGCCTTCCGAGCAGTACTTC
CASSTGMSLPSEQYF
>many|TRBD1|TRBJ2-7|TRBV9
TGTGCCAGCAGCGTCGGGACAGGCGCCTATGGGCAGTACTTC
CASSVGTGAYGQYF
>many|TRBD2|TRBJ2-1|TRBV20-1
TGCAGTGCTAGACCGGGACTAGCGGGGAACTACAATGAGCAGTTCTTC
CSARPGLAGNYNEQFF
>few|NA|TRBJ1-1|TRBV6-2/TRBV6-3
TGTGCCAGCAGTTACAATAGGGAGTTTAACACTGAAGCTTTCTTT
CASSYNREFNTEAFF